One and the same sample provided the 10 T cell receptor beta chains below, sequenced in a study of OX40 agonist ivuxolimab in advanced cancers. Clones were read by immunoSEQ multiplex PCR, and TCRdb kept only the in-frame ones, dropping some. This sample yields tens of thousands of clones, of which 90% to 95% are seen a single time; about 0.34% belongs to the top ten. This specimen consisted of CD4+ or CD8+ T cells sorted from blood, obtained in a trial of the OX40 agonist ivuxolimab. The receptors stem from an adult with an advanced solid tumor such as melanoma, head and neck, liver or kidney cancer.

J is TRBJ2-3 and V is TRBV7-2; D gene ambiguous. CDR1 and CDR2 from the germline V gene are SGHTA and FQGNSA. The CDR3 extends over 12 amino acids. The V gene lost 5 bases and the J gene lost 5 bases, with 8 bases spanning the gap. This chain's CDR3 is CASSQRVDTQYF. CDR3 bases: TGTGCCAGCAGCCAGCGCGTAGATACGCAGTATTTT.

The chain combines TRBV2 with TRBJ1-6, with D unclear. The CDR3 length is 11 residues. V was cut by 6 bases and J by 10 bases, with 7 bases left in between. Germline-derived CDR1 and CDR2 are SNHLY and FYNNEI. As DNA, the CDR3 is TGTGCCAGCAGCCCAAGCTCACCCCTCCACTTT. It encodes CASSPSSPLHF.

The chain uses TRBV28 and TRBJ2-7; unclear D gene. Per germline, CDR1 MDHEN and CDR2 SYDVKM. The CDR3 consists of 12 residues. Between the trimmed V and J ends, which lost 3 bases and 1 base, there was a span of 4 bases. The DNA for the CDR3 is TGTGCCAGCAGTTTGTCGTCCTACGAGCAGTACTTC. It translates to CASSLSSYEQYF.

This clone was counted between two and nine times. The V call is TRBV14, the J call TRBJ1-6; no clear D gene. This CDR3 comprises 13 residues. Germline CDR1 SGHDN, CDR2 FVKESK. The V and J ends lost 4 bases and 9 bases respectively, with 10 bases between them. The CDR3 region is CASSPGPGSPLHF. Written as DNA, the CDR3 is TGTGCCAGCAGCCCAGGACCGGGTTCACCCCTCCACTTT.

This rearrangement joins TRBV5-1 to TRBJ2-5, with 9 bases aligning to TRBD1. Germline values: CDR1 SGHRS, CDR2 YFSETQ. This CDR3 comprises 14 residues. V dropped 1 base and J dropped 7; count of bases not matched to a gene: 5. CDR3 region: CASSLPGQGMTQYF. The CDR3 coding sequence is TGCGCCAGCAGCTTGCCGGGACAGGGCATGACCCAGTACTTC.

The V and J genes are TRBV2 and TRBJ2-3; D uncertain. V lost 7 bases and J 5 bases, leaving 13 bases between the germline ends. CDR1 is SNHLY, CDR2 FYNNEI, per germline. The CDR3 extends over 13 amino acids. The CDR3 here is CASIGIERDTQYF. The CDR3 region has the DNA TGTGCCAGCATTGGGATTGAGAGAGATACGCAGTATTTT. Filled out from reference TRBV2 and TRBJ2-3, the complete variable domain reads EPEVTQTPSHQVTQMGQEVILRCVPISNHLYFYWYRQILGQKVEFLVSFYNNEISEKSEIFDDQFSVERPDGSNFTLKIRSTKLEDSAMYFCASIGIERDTQYFGPGTRLTVL.

The CDR3 coding sequence is TGTGCCAGCAGCTCCTGGACTAGCGGGACACTCGGCGGGGAGCTGTTTTTT. Translation gives CASSSWTSGTLGGELFF. The J gene is TRBJ2-2, the V gene TRBV7-9; TRBD2 matches 12 bases. This CDR3 is 17 amino acids long. The V and J ends lost 4 bases and 7 bases, in that order; junction bases with no gene match: 10. Germline V gene data show CDR1 as SEHNR and CDR2 as FQNEAQ (reference sequence).

The rearrangement uses TRBV18 and TRBJ1-1; TRBD1 might be the D (6 bases). CDR1 and CDR2 from the germline V gene are KGHSH and LQKENI. V was trimmed by 4 bases and J by 1 base, leaving 10 bases between them. The CDR3 consists of 14 residues. The CDR3 sequence is CASSLGQTNTEAFF. DNA of the CDR3: TGTGCCAGCTCACTCGGACAGACGAACACTGAAGCTTTCTTT.

The chain is built from TRBV29-1 and TRBJ2-7; no reliable D call. The CDR3 is 11 residues long. V dropped 6 bases and J dropped 4 bases, with 10 bases sitting between them. CDR1 and CDR2 from the germline V gene are SQVTM and ANQGSEA. The CDR3 reads CSVHLGYEQYF. The CDR3 nucleotides are TGCAGCGTCCACCTTGGGTACGAGCAGTACTTC.

This clone was observed once. The chain recombines TRBV7-8 with TRBJ2-7; 8 nucleotides agree with TRBD2. J gave up 2 bases and V 4 bases, and 13 bases lay outside the gene matches. CDR1 SGHVS and CDR2 FQNEAQ come from the germline V gene. This CDR3 has 17 residues. The CDR3 loop reads CASSSEGQRGSTYEQYF. CDR3 bases: TGTGCCAGCAGCTCAGAGGGCCAGCGGGGGAGCACCTACGAGCAGTACTTC.